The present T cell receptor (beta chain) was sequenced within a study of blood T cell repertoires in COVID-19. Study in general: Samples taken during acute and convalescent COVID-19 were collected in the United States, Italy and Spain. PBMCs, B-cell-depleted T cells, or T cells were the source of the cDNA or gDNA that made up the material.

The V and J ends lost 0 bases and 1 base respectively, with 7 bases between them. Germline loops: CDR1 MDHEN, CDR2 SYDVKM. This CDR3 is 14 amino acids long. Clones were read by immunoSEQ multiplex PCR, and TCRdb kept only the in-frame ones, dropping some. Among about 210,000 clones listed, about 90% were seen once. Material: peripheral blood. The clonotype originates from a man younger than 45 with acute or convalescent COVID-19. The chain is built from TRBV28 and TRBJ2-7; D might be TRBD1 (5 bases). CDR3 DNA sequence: TGTGCCAGCAGTTTATGGCAGGGATCCTACGAGCAGTACTTC. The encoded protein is CASSLWQGSYEQYF.